What follows are 28 T cell receptor beta chains derived from one specimen sequenced in a study of CD4+ T cells in melanoma. Here immunoSEQ multiplex PCR was the method, and the copy in TCRdb shows in-frame clones only, minus some. The table records around 100,000 clones, roughly 90% of them present only once. The sample taken for sequencing was peripheral blood. The receptors were sampled from a human donor with melanoma.

The V call is TRBV2, the J call TRBJ2-7; D may correspond to TRBD1 or TRBD2 (5 bases each). Germline CDR1 is SNHLY and CDR2 is FYNNEI. The CDR3 covers 13 residues. The germline V and J ends were trimmed by 7 bases and 2 bases, with 12 bases remaining between them. As DNA, the CDR3 is TGTGCCAGCAAACGGGACCAAACCTACGAGCAGTACTTC. Its protein product is CASKRDQTYEQYF. Filled out from reference TRBV2 and TRBJ2-7, the complete variable domain reads EPEVTQTPSHQVTQMGQEVILRCVPISNHLYFYWYRQILGQKVEFLVSFYNNEISEKSEIFDDQFSVERPDGSNFTLKIRSTKLEDSAMYFCASKRDQTYEQYFGPGTRLTVT.

V and J are TRBV11-2 and TRBJ1-3, with 7 nucleotides matching TRBD1. V shed 5 bases, J shed 4 bases, and the junction held 5 bases outside the gene matches. Germline V gene data show CDR1 as SGHAT and CDR2 as FQNNGV. The CDR3 length is 14 residues. The DNA of the CDR3 is TGTGCCAGCAGCCCGACAGGGCACGGAAACACCATATATTTT. This encodes CASSPTGHGNTIYF.

This chain uses TRBV5-1 with TRBJ2-5; TRBD2 is a possible D gene (6 bases). The CDR3 is 17 residues long. Germline CDR1 reads SGHRS; CDR2 reads YFSETQ. Trimming removed 3 bases at V and 2 bases at J, with 20 bases between. The CDR3 loop is CASSSNRGGKSQETQYF. CDR3 DNA sequence: TGCGCCAGCAGCTCCAATCGTGGCGGGAAAAGTCAAGAGACCCAGTACTTC. Full variable domain (missing parts from reference TRBV5-1 and TRBJ2-5): KAGVTQTPRYLIKTRGQQVTLSCSPISGHRSVSWYQQTPGQGLQFLFEYFSETQRNKGNFPGRFSGRQFSNSRSEMNVSTLELGDSALYLCASSSNRGGKSQETQYFGPGTRLLVL.

This clone appeared a single time. As DNA, the CDR3 is TGCGCCAGCAGTCAATCGGGGGGGCCTAGCGGGGCCTATGAGCAGTTCTTC. Protein product: CASSQSGGPSGAYEQFF. The gene calls are TRBV23-1 and TRBJ2-1; 9 positions agree with TRBD2. TRBV23-1 is recorded as an ORF, its role being uncertain. This CDR3 region has 17 residues. V lost 0 bases and J lost 8; bases outside the gene matches: 11.

V and J are TRBV4-2 and TRBJ2-7; 9 bases agree with TRBD1. CDR1 is LGHNA, CDR2 YNFKEQ, per germline. Trimming cost V 1 base and J 5 bases; bases outside gene matches: 3. The CDR3 is made up of 14 amino acids. The CDR3 reads CASSQGDRAHEQYF. The CDR3 DNA sequence: TGTGCCAGCAGCCAAGGGGACAGGGCACACGAGCAGTACTTC.

The gene calls are TRBV15 and TRBJ2-5, with unresolved D. Between the trimmed V and J ends, which lost 0 bases and 2 bases, there was a span of 10 bases. CDR1 is LNHNV, CDR2 YYDKDF, per germline (reference sequence). The length of the CDR3 is 15 residues. The CDR3 bases are TGTGCCACCAGCAGAGATGTAGCAAGGCAAGAGACCCAGTACTTC. It specifies CATSRDVARQETQYF.

The chain carries TRBV11-3 and TRBJ1-2, with 7 bases matching TRBD1. Germline loops: CDR1 SGHNT, CDR2 YENEEA. The CDR3 runs 14 residues. The J segment lost 6 bases and the V segment lost 5 bases, leaving 9 bases of the junction unmatched. The CDR3: CASSPWTGPHGYTF. For the CDR3, the DNA is TGTGCCAGCAGCCCCTGGACAGGTCCGCATGGCTACACCTTC.

This chain links TRBV7-9 with TRBJ2-7, with 8 bases aligning to TRBD1. The CDR3 is 15 amino acids. V gave up 5 bases and J gave up 2 bases; unmatched junction bases: 8. Germline loops: CDR1 SEHNR, CDR2 FQNEAQ (reference sequence). CDR3 sequence: CASSTPTGAPYEQYF. In DNA form, the CDR3 reads TGTGCCAGCAGCACACCGACAGGGGCGCCCTACGAGCAGTACTTC.

This rearrangement joins TRBV28 to TRBJ1-5; D gene unclear. This CDR3 is built from 14 residues. From germline, CDR1 is MDHEN and CDR2 SYDVKM. Deletions cut 7 bases from V and 1 base from J, with 11 bases between. The CDR3 region is CASKDLISNQPQHF. The CDR3, as DNA: TGTGCCAGCAAGGACCTAATCAGCAATCAGCCCCAGCATTTT.

This chain connects TRBV19 to TRBJ1-1; no reliable D call. With 5 bases removed from V and 4 bases from J, the gap between germline ends came to 8 bases. This CDR3 is 12 amino acids long. Germline loops: CDR1 LNHDA, CDR2 SQIVND (reference sequence). The CDR3 spells CASSSGGTEAFF. In DNA form, the CDR3 reads TGTGCCAGTAGTTCAGGTGGCACTGAAGCTTTCTTT.

The chain recombines TRBV7-8 with TRBJ1-2; tentative D call: TRBD1 (5 bases). Trimming pared 0 bases from V and 5 bases from J, leaving 10 bases between. The CDR3 sequence is 14 residues long. Germline lookup yields CDR1 SGHVS and CDR2 FQNEAQ. The CDR3 loop is CASSLAGRDYGYTF. CDR3 DNA sequence: TGTGCCAGCAGCTTAGCGGGCAGGGATTATGGCTACACCTTC.

This clone was observed once. The gene calls are TRBV6-1 and TRBJ1-5; D might be TRBD1 (5 bases). This CDR3 has 15 amino acids. Germline loops: CDR1 MNHNS, CDR2 SASEGT. V lost 2 bases and J 5 bases, leaving 13 bases between the germline ends. CDR3 nucleotides: TGTGCCAGCAGTGAATGGGCAGGGACTCATCAGCCCCAGCATTTT. Its protein is CASSEWAGTHQPQHF.

The gene calls are TRBV4-3 and TRBJ2-3; possibly TRBD1 or TRBD2 for D (5 bases each). CDR1 is LGHNA, CDR2 YSLEER, per germline. V was pared by 2 bases and J by 4 bases, with 19 bases between. The CDR3 sequence is 17 residues long. The CDR3 region is CASSQQRDLTTSDTQYF. CDR3 bases: TGCGCCAGCAGCCAACAACGGGACCTAACGACCTCAGATACGCAGTATTTT.

This chain connects TRBV6-5 to TRBJ2-2; D perhaps matches TRBD2 (5 bases). The V gene's germline CDR1 is MNHEY and CDR2 SVGAGI. V was pared by 2 bases and J by 1 base, with 11 bases between. The CDR3 sequence is 16 residues long. CDR3 loop: CASSYHAGLNTGELFF. CDR3 nucleotides: TGTGCCAGCAGTTACCATGCCGGACTGAACACCGGGGAGCTGTTTTTT.

The genes are TRBV5-1 and TRBJ2-7, with a weak D call TRBD2 (6 bases). Germline V gives CDR1 SGHRS, CDR2 YFSETQ. The V and J ends lost 0 bases and 2 bases respectively, with 15 bases between them. There are 16 residues in the CDR3. The chain's CDR3 is CASSLGERALPYEQYF. For the CDR3, the DNA is TGCGCCAGCAGCTTGGGTGAGCGGGCGCTACCCTACGAGCAGTACTTC. The variable domain in full, completed from reference TRBV5-1 and TRBJ2-7, reads KAGVTQTPRYLIKTRGQQVTLSCSPISGHRSVSWYQQTPGQGLQFLFEYFSETQRNKGNFPGRFSGRQFSNSRSEMNVSTLELGDSALYLCASSLGERALPYEQYFGPGTRLTVT.

V and J are TRBV7-9 and TRBJ2-2; the D is unclear. V was trimmed by 1 base and J by 2 bases, leaving 8 bases between them. This CDR3 has 15 residues. Germline values: CDR1 SEHNR, CDR2 FQNEAQ (reference sequence). CDR3 loop: CASSLVSSNTGELFF. CDR3 DNA sequence: TGTGCCAGCAGCTTAGTGAGTTCCAACACCGGGGAGCTGTTTTTT.

A few counts support this clone. The CDR3 here is CASSPRDSGISPLHF. The CDR3 DNA sequence: TGTGCCAGCTCACCACGGGACAGCGGAATTTCACCCCTCCACTTT. The rearrangement uses TRBV18 and TRBJ1-6; 7 bases are a match to TRBD1. Looked up from germline, CDR1 is KGHSH and CDR2 is LQKENI. Unmatched junction bases numbered 6, after V lost 1 base and J lost 9 bases. CDR3 size: 15 residues.

The rearrangement joins TRBV21-1 to TRBJ1-5; the table gives TRBD1 as D, unverified against the DNA. TRBV21-1 is a pseudogene. The CDR3 runs 18 residues. The DNA for the CDR3 is TGTGCCAGCACCGTTAGGGGGGACAGGGTAGGGGGACGTCAGCCCCAGCATTTT. Translation gives CASTVRGDRVGGRQPQHF.

This rearrangement joins TRBV11-3 to TRBJ2-1, with D possibly matching TRBD2 (5 bases). The CDR3 loop spans 14 amino acids. Per the germline V gene, CDR1 is SGHNT and CDR2 is YENEEA. Deletions cut 1 base from V and 2 bases from J, with 6 bases between. As DNA, the CDR3 is TGTGCCAGCAGCTTAGCGGGGACCTACAATGAGCAGTTCTTC. This translates into CASSLAGTYNEQFF.

This chain links TRBV7-2 with TRBJ2-7; weak D call: TRBD1 (5 bases). The V gene's germline CDR1 is SGHTA and CDR2 FQGNSA. CDR3 length: 15 amino acids. V was shortened by 5 bases and J by 2 bases, with 16 bases between the two germline ends. CDR3 loop: CASSPWTRITYEQYF. The CDR3 bases are TGTGCCAGCAGCCCGTGGACAAGGATTACCTACGAGCAGTACTTC.

The chain joins TRBV4-3 to TRBJ2-2, with 8 bases lining up with TRBD2. The CDR3 is 17 residues long. Germline assignment: CDR1 LGHNA and CDR2 YSLEER. V dropped 0 bases and J dropped 6; count of bases not matched to a gene: 9. The CDR3 coding sequence is TGCGCCAGCAGCCAAGATCGGACGGGAGGGTCCGCCGGGGAGCTGTTTTTT. Its protein product is CASSQDRTGGSAGELFF.

This chain connects TRBV7-2 to TRBJ1-3, with D tentatively TRBD1 (5 bases). This CDR3 has 14 residues. Germline CDR1 reads SGHTA; CDR2 reads FQGNSA. Trimming stripped 3 bases from V and 3 bases from J, with 9 bases between. In nucleotides, the CDR3 is TGTGCCAGCAGCTTTGGCAGGGTTGGAAACACCATATATTTT. Its protein is CASSFGRVGNTIYF.

The chain carries TRBV9 and TRBJ2-3; D is unclear. The germline CDR1 and CDR2 sequences are SGDLS and YYNGEE. V lost 0 bases to trimming and J lost 4 bases, with 9 bases between them. The CDR3 is made up of 14 amino acids. This CDR3 is CASSVERIPDTQYF. The CDR3 DNA reads TGTGCCAGCAGCGTAGAAAGGATCCCAGATACGCAGTATTTT.

The chain recombines TRBV29-1 with TRBJ2-6; 8 bases align to TRBD1. This CDR3 is built from 17 residues. CDR1 is SQVTM, CDR2 ANQGSEA, per germline. V dropped 4 bases and J dropped 0; count of bases not matched to a gene: 8. CDR3 amino acids: CSVAMTGVGSGANVLTF. In nucleotides, the CDR3 is TGCAGCGTTGCCATGACAGGGGTCGGCTCTGGGGCCAACGTCCTGACTTTC.

The chain recombines TRBV7-2 with TRBJ1-5, with D perhaps matching TRBD1 (5 bases). V was clipped by 4 bases and J by 4 bases, with 11 bases between them. Germline V gives CDR1 SGHTA, CDR2 FQGNSA. The CDR3 consists of 14 residues. As DNA, the CDR3 is TGTGCCAGCAGCTGGGGGGACGGGAATCAGCCCCAGCATTTT. It codes for CASSWGDGNQPQHF.

DNA for the CDR3: TGTGCCAGCAGCTTATTGGGTATAAGAAACACCGGGGAGCTGTTTTTT. Amino acids: CASSLLGIRNTGELFF. V usage is TRBV5-6 and J usage is TRBJ2-2; D is unclear. V was shortened by 2 bases and J by 2 bases, with 13 bases between the two germline ends. This CDR3 is built from 16 residues. In germline, CDR1 is SGHDT, CDR2 YYEEEE. Full variable domain (remainder filled in from reference TRBV5-6 and TRBJ2-2): DAGVTQSPTHLIKTRGQQVTLRCSPKSGHDTVSWYQQALGQGPQFIFQYYEEEERQRGNFPDRFSGHQFPNYSSELNVNALLLGDSALYLCASSLLGIRNTGELFFGEGSRLTVL.

The J gene is TRBJ1-2, the V gene TRBV27; 8 bases map to TRBD1. Germline assignment: CDR1 MNHEY and CDR2 SMNVEV (reference sequence). Trimming cost V 3 bases and J 14 bases; bases outside gene matches: 14. The CDR3 is 14 residues long. CDR3 nucleotide sequence: TGTGCCAGCAGTTTCGACAGGGGCTCAAACGCTATGACCTTC. This translates into CASSFDRGSNAMTF.

The rearrangement uses TRBV5-1 and TRBJ2-7; 7 bases match TRBD1. Germline V CDR1 and CDR2: SGHRS, YFSETQ. V lost 1 base to trimming and J lost 0 bases; unmatched junction nucleotides: 4. This CDR3 comprises 15 residues. Here the CDR3 DNA reads TGCGCCAGCAGCTTGACCAGGGGGTTCTCCTACGAGCAGTACTTC. Encoded protein: CASSLTRGFSYEQYF.